These T cell receptor beta chains were read from a single sample in a study of T cell responses to AZD1222 COVID-19 vaccine. Sequencing was performed with immunoSEQ multiplex PCR; in TCRdb, only in-frame clones are kept and a portion is missing. The table includes about 96,000 clones, around nine tenths detected once. Sample: peripheral blood, taken on day 0 of MenACWY control vaccination. The receptors stem from an adult in good health. The conserved cysteine and the conserved F or W are not part of the CDR3 here. Fields, in order: V gene, D gene, J gene, CDR3 protein. The D gene is left open where the match is weak.

V gene: TRBV28; D gene: TRBD1; J gene: TRBJ2-4; CDR3 protein: ASKPGQGATIQY
V gene: TRBV6-2/TRBV6-3; D gene: TRBD1; J gene: TRBJ1-1; CDR3 protein: ASSPRTGGNTEAF
V gene: TRBV18; D gene: TRBD2; J gene: TRBJ2-5; CDR3 protein: ASSPPSARGGETQY
V gene: TRBV7-8; D gene: TRBD1; J gene: TRBJ1-2; CDR3 protein: ASSLSGTGIYGYT
V gene: TRBV7-9; D gene: TRBD1; J gene: TRBJ2-7; CDR3 protein: ASRRRQTGVGYEQY
V gene: TRBV11-3; D gene: .; J gene: TRBJ1-2; CDR3 protein: ASSLRGGRGYT
V gene: TRBV6-2/TRBV6-3; D gene: .; J gene: TRBJ2-7; CDR3 protein: ASSAPSVRWNEQY
V gene: TRBV7-2; D gene: .; J gene: TRBJ2-1; CDR3 protein: ASSLYGGEQF
V gene: TRBV19; D gene: .; J gene: TRBJ1-5; CDR3 protein: ASSITATAGQPQH
V gene: TRBV14; D gene: .; J gene: TRBJ2-7; CDR3 protein: ASSHPEGGASPYEQY
V gene: TRBV10-1; D gene: .; J gene: TRBJ1-5; CDR3 protein: ASKAIAGDSNQPQH
V gene: TRBV24-1; D gene: TRBD1; J gene: TRBJ2-1; CDR3 protein: ATSDSPPTGGNEQF
V gene: TRBV19; D gene: TRBD1; J gene: TRBJ2-5; CDR3 protein: ASSETGTGYETQY
V gene: TRBV7-9; D gene: .; J gene: TRBJ2-2; CDR3 protein: ASNIGAGELF
V gene: TRBV10-1; D gene: .; J gene: TRBJ2-5; CDR3 protein: ASSESKVPGQETQY
V gene: TRBV12-3/TRBV12-4; D gene: .; J gene: TRBJ1-5; CDR3 protein: ASSRAGQPQH
V gene: TRBV3-1/TRBV3-2; D gene: .; J gene: TRBJ1-2; CDR3 protein: ASSQGAPAGNGYT
V gene: TRBV18; D gene: TRBD2; J gene: TRBJ2-1; CDR3 protein: ASSPTLAGGVDEQF
V gene: TRBV6-5; D gene: .; J gene: TRBJ1-2; CDR3 protein: ASTVLIGGDGYT
V gene: TRBV5-5; D gene: TRBD2; J gene: TRBJ2-1; CDR3 protein: ASSRGTSSPTGEQF
V gene: TRBV15; D gene: .; J gene: TRBJ1-2; CDR3 protein: ATSGSDGGYT
V gene: TRBV12-3/TRBV12-4; D gene: .; J gene: TRBJ1-2; CDR3 protein: ASSLVGIDGYT
V gene: TRBV5-1; D gene: .; J gene: TRBJ2-5; CDR3 protein: ASSTPTGSVDPYQETQY
V gene: TRBV7-9; D gene: .; J gene: TRBJ1-1; CDR3 protein: ASSLGTNTEAF
V gene: TRBV6-2/TRBV6-3; D gene: .; J gene: TRBJ2-3; CDR3 protein: ASSSSTDTQY
V gene: TRBV15; D gene: TRBD1; J gene: TRBJ1-2; CDR3 protein: ATSRDRKGALGYT
V gene: TRBV15; D gene: .; J gene: TRBJ1-6; CDR3 protein: ATSSESLGGPNSPLH
V gene: TRBV5-1; D gene: .; J gene: TRBJ1-5; CDR3 protein: ASSLDRDGNQPQH
V gene: TRBV27; D gene: TRBD2; J gene: TRBJ2-1; CDR3 protein: ATRLAGGEQF
V gene: TRBV5-1; D gene: .; J gene: TRBJ2-7; CDR3 protein: ASSEQGISSYEQY
V gene: TRBV6-2/TRBV6-3; D gene: TRBD1; J gene: TRBJ1-5; CDR3 protein: ASSPTGHQPQH
V gene: TRBV28; D gene: .; J gene: TRBJ2-1; CDR3 protein: ASSTSDSSYNEQF
V gene: TRBV5-3; D gene: TRBD2; J gene: TRBJ2-7; CDR3 protein: ARSFPQAGGYEQY
V gene: TRBV4-1; D gene: .; J gene: TRBJ1-2; CDR3 protein: ASSQDLLVYGYT
V gene: TRBV6-4; D gene: TRBD1; J gene: TRBJ1-1; CDR3 protein: ASSDQTGFPAF
V gene: TRBV24-1; D gene: .; J gene: TRBJ1-4; CDR3 protein: ATTDIVEEYEKLF
V gene: TRBV3-1/TRBV3-2; D gene: TRBD2; J gene: TRBJ2-7; CDR3 protein: ASRTSGSSKEQY
V gene: TRBV20-1; D gene: .; J gene: TRBJ2-7; CDR3 protein: SARTAVEQY
V gene: TRBV18; D gene: .; J gene: TRBJ1-5; CDR3 protein: ASSPSGTNQPQH
V gene: TRBV28; D gene: .; J gene: TRBJ1-6; CDR3 protein: ASTGGAVPLH
V gene: TRBV10-2; D gene: TRBD1; J gene: TRBJ1-5; CDR3 protein: ASRTGNSNQPQH
V gene: TRBV16; D gene: .; J gene: TRBJ1-2; CDR3 protein: ASSGPGPYGYT
V gene: TRBV6-5; D gene: .; J gene: TRBJ2-7; CDR3 protein: ASSIAYEQY
V gene: TRBV28; D gene: TRBD2; J gene: TRBJ2-7; CDR3 protein: ASNPGGRSYEQY
V gene: TRBV10-3; D gene: .; J gene: TRBJ2-6; CDR3 protein: AITGTEGANVLT
V gene: TRBV7-9; D gene: .; J gene: TRBJ1-2; CDR3 protein: ASNEAGGVYGYT
V gene: TRBV19; D gene: TRBD1; J gene: TRBJ1-6; CDR3 protein: ASTPGQGNSPLH
V gene: TRBV19; D gene: TRBD1; J gene: TRBJ1-6; CDR3 protein: ASSDRGDSPLH
V gene: TRBV28; D gene: TRBD1; J gene: TRBJ1-2; CDR3 protein: ASSSTGAYGYT
V gene: TRBV14; D gene: .; J gene: TRBJ2-1; CDR3 protein: ASSQDLRGIYNEQF
V gene: TRBV12-3/TRBV12-4; D gene: TRBD1; J gene: TRBJ2-3; CDR3 protein: ASSLQGAGWD
V gene: TRBV4-3; D gene: .; J gene: TRBJ1-6; CDR3 protein: ASSQQLRTLPLH
V gene: TRBV7-6; D gene: .; J gene: TRBJ2-5; CDR3 protein: ASSLGLSQETQY
V gene: TRBV7-8; D gene: TRBD2; J gene: TRBJ2-1; CDR3 protein: ASSATSGVEQF
V gene: TRBV2; D gene: .; J gene: TRBJ2-2; CDR3 protein: ATDARGLNTGELF
V gene: TRBV18; D gene: TRBD2; J gene: TRBJ2-7; CDR3 protein: ASSPTLASGAHEQY
V gene: TRBV28; D gene: .; J gene: TRBJ1-2; CDR3 protein: ASSYRAYGYT
V gene: TRBV28; D gene: TRBD1; J gene: TRBJ2-4; CDR3 protein: ASSTDRDGKNIQY
V gene: TRBV3-1/TRBV3-2; D gene: TRBD2; J gene: TRBJ2-3; CDR3 protein: ASSPGTSGSKPTDTQY
V gene: TRBV19; D gene: .; J gene: TRBJ2-1; CDR3 protein: ASSMVDSSYNEQF